Below, one TCR beta chain is given with its context. Its antigen is not known. The source of the sample is a study of cytomegalovirus exposure and HLA in healthy donors. Study-level information: One earlier analysis, a look at 180 million or so T cells, found about 100 million unique TCR beta sequences. Across 350 to 500 genotyped donors, around 80% landed in the Caucasian-associated ancestry cluster.

The primer mix had 60 Vbeta and 13 Jbeta primers. In the original workflow: Around 76 million unique TCR beta chains, 8.5 million to 14 million shared, were counted in a later analysis. Produced via immunoSEQ multiplex PCR; TCRdb's table is partial and in-frame only. The D gene and trimming were derived from the DNA, and the V and J assignments and clone size from that table. The sample contains fewer than 200,000 clones, approximately 81% of which appear only once. The CDR3 is 15 residues long. Trimming cost V 5 bases and J 5 bases; bases outside gene matches: 9. Germline CDR1 and CDR2: SGHTA and FQGTGA. Study-wide findings and caveats: The study put some 150 TCR beta chains on its list as cytomegalovirus-associated.

The rearrangement links TRBV7-3 to TRBJ2-1; the match to TRBD2 covers 7 bases. The clonotype was recovered from a man aged 25 to 40 in good health and CMV-seropositive. The source material was PBMCs. The CDR3 spells CASSPRGGNNNEQFF. The DNA for the CDR3 is TGTGCCAGCAGCCCTCGGGGAGGGAATAACAATGAGCAGTTCTTC.